A single sample gave rise to the 29 T cell receptor beta chains below, sequenced in a study of regulatory T cells in long-lasting Graves disease. CDR3-region Arm-PCR and iRepertoire HTBI primers produced the TCR beta libraries. TCRdb re-called the multiplex PCR reads with MiXCR, one entry per CDR3 protein. The table lists 500,000 or so distinct CDR3 sequences, around 16% of them singletons. Time point meaning: newly diagnosed GD, antithyroid drugs for less than 3 months. Isolated PBMC RNA provided the starting material for the TCR library. The sample was also reused in another study, on T cells in Graves' hyperthyroidism and ophthalmopathy.

The sample here was peripheral blood mononuclear cells (PBMCs), taken at new diagnosis, from a patient treated with antithyroid drugs. The receptors were gathered from a woman aged 35-65 years with Graves disease.

This clonotype has a handful of counts. The chain carries TRBV12-3 or TRBV12-4 and TRBJ1-6; no definite D call. V shed 6 bases and J shed 9 bases, with 9 bases lying between them. This CDR3 is built from 12 residues. The CDR3 DNA is TGTGCCAGCAGCCTATTCCCTTCACCCCTCCACTTT. Protein product: CASSLFPSPLHF.

This clonotype has at least ten counts. The chain employs TRBV6-1 and TRBJ2-3; D is perhaps TRBD2 (6 bases). V lost 8 bases and J 0 bases, leaving 15 bases between the germline ends. CDR3 length equals 15 residues. Germline CDR1 MNHNS, CDR2 SASEGT. CDR3 DNA sequence: TGTGCCAGCTCACCACGCGGGGCGAGCACAGATACGCAGTATTTT. This translates into CASSPRGASTDTQYF.

The table lists this clonotype with a few counts. The J gene is TRBJ2-1, the V gene TRBV29-1, with unresolved D. V was clipped by 4 bases and J by 9 bases, with 4 bases between them. Germline-derived CDR1 and CDR2 are SQVTM and ANQGSEA. The CDR3 loop spans 9 amino acids. CDR3 bases: TGCAGCGTTGGGAGTGAGCAGTTCTTC. It translates to CSVGSEQFF.

This clonotype was seen repeatedly, ten times or more. The chain carries TRBV3-1 and TRBJ1-6; possibly TRBD1 for D (6 bases). Germline V CDR1 and CDR2: LGHDT, YNNKEL (reference sequence). The CDR3 extends over 16 amino acids. The V end lost 0 bases, the J end lost 7 bases, and 13 bases lay between the germline ends. The CDR3 loop is CASSQEEWGRNSPLHF. CDR3 in DNA: TGTGCCAGCAGCCAAGAAGAGTGGGGGCGGAATTCACCCCTCCACTTT. The full variable domain, completed using reference TRBV3-1 and TRBJ1-6, is DTAVSQTPKYLVTQMGNDKSIKCEQNLGHDTMYWYKQDSKKFLKIMFSYNNKELIINETVPNRFSPKSPDKAHLNLHINSLELGDSAVYFCASSQEEWGRNSPLHFGNGTRLTVT.

In DNA form, the CDR3 reads TGTGCCAGCAGCTTAGGCCGCGGGAAGGGTTTGTACACCGGGGAGCTGTTTTTT. Translating gives CASSLGRGKGLYTGELFF. This rearrangement joins TRBV11-2 to TRBJ2-2; possibly TRBD2 for D (6 bases). This CDR3 is 18 amino acids long. Trimming shortened V by 1 base and J by 3 bases, and 18 bases separated the two germline ends. Germline V gene lookup returns CDR1 SGHAT and CDR2 FQNNGV.

This clonotype was observed a few times. This chain uses TRBV11-1 with TRBJ1-1, with D hard to call. V was shortened by 7 bases and J by 0 bases, with 15 bases between the two germline ends. Per the germline V gene, CDR1 is SGHAT and CDR2 is FQDESV (reference sequence). This CDR3 region has 15 residues. CDR3 protein: CASNSPLSVNTEAFF. As DNA, the CDR3 is TGTGCCAGCAACTCACCCCTGTCGGTGAACACTGAAGCTTTCTTT.

In this sample, this clonotype turned up a few times. This chain's CDR3 is CASSLVGQTGELFF. The CDR3 DNA is TGCGCCAGCAGCTTGGTAGGGCAGACCGGGGAGCTGTTTTTT. The V and J genes are TRBV5-1 and TRBJ2-2, with D uncertain. Germline assignment: CDR1 SGHRS and CDR2 YFSETQ. CDR3 size: 14 residues. Deletions cut 0 bases from V and 5 bases from J, with 8 bases between.

This clonotype has ten or more counts. The rearrangement uses TRBV10-2 and TRBJ1-5; 9 bases map to TRBD1. V was clipped by 8 bases and J by 6 bases; unmatched bases: 8. CDR3 length: 14 residues. The germline V gene has CDR1 WSHSY and CDR2 SAAADI. The CDR3 region has the DNA TGCGCCAGCCGACAGGGGGAGAGTAGTCAGCCCCAGCATTTT. It codes for CASRQGESSQPQHF.

This clonotype was recorded a few times. This chain links TRBV6-5 with TRBJ1-2, with 7 bases identical to TRBD1. Losses at the gene ends were 2 bases for V and 6 bases for J; bases not matched to a gene: 3. CDR3 length: 13 amino acids. Germline-derived CDR1 and CDR2 are MNHEY and SVGAGI. CDR3 in amino acids: CASSYDRANGYTF. The CDR3 DNA is TGTGCCAGCAGTTACGACAGGGCGAATGGCTACACCTTC.

This clonotype showed up many times. The V and J genes are TRBV3-1 and TRBJ2-1; 9 bases align to TRBD2. V shed 0 bases, J shed 3 bases, and the junction held 12 bases outside the gene matches. CDR3 length equals 19 residues. From germline, CDR1 is LGHDT and CDR2 YNNKEL (reference sequence). The CDR3 sequence is CASSQEASGTPPSYNEQFF. For the CDR3, the DNA is TGTGCCAGCAGCCAAGAGGCTAGCGGGACCCCACCGAGCTACAATGAGCAGTTCTTC.

Comment on this clonotype: A much larger clonotype is one base distant, so this may be a read error. V usage is TRBV18 and J usage is TRBJ1-5; TRBD1 is a possible D gene (6 bases). The V gene's germline CDR1 is KGHSH and CDR2 LQKENI. This CDR3 has 15 residues. The CDR3 DNA reads TGTGTCAGCTCACCACCAGGACAGCGCAATCAGCCCCAGCATTTT. It encodes CVSSPPGQRNQPQHF. Full variable domain (outside the CDR3, taken from reference TRBV18 and TRBJ1-5): NAGVMQNPRHLVRRRGQEARLRCSPMKGHSHVYWYRQLPEEGLKFMVYLQKENIIDESGMPKERFSAEFPKEGPSILRIQQVVRGDSAAYFCVSSPPGQRNQPQHFGDGTRLSIL.

This clonotype was picked up many times. Germline and junction disagree at one end, which may indicate a read error. The chain is built from TRBV7-3 and TRBJ2-5, with D perhaps TRBD2 (7 bases). Per germline, CDR1 SGHTA and CDR2 FQGTGA. This CDR3 region has 17 residues. This CDR3 is CAGSPDGGGGSLGTQYF. The CDR3 DNA sequence: TGTGCCGGCAGCCCCGACGGGGGAGGGGGGTCCCTTGGGACCCAGTACTTC. Using reference TRBV7-3 and TRBJ2-5 for the parts outside the CDR3, the full variable domain is GAGVSQTPSNKVTEKGKYVELRCDPISGHTALYWYRQSLGQGPEFLIYFQGTGAADDSGLPNDRFFAVRPEGSVSTLKIQRTERGDSAVYLCAGSPDGGGGSLGTQYFGPGTRLLVL.

This clonotype was counted many times. The chain recombines TRBV11-2 with TRBJ2-7; TRBD1 agrees at 8 bases. V dropped 4 bases and J dropped 2; count of bases not matched to a gene: 10. CDR1 and CDR2 from the germline V gene are SGHAT and FQNNGV. The CDR3 extends over 16 amino acids. The CDR3 DNA reads as TGTGCCAGCAGCTCAGGCAGGGGGCGAAGAACCTACGAGCAGTACTTC. This codes for CASSSGRGRRTYEQYF. The entire variable domain, with the rest obtained from reference TRBV11-2 and TRBJ2-7, is as follows: EAGVAQSPRYKIIEKRQSVAFWCNPISGHATLYWYQQILGQGPKLLIQFQNNGVVDDSQLPKDRFSAERLKGVDSTLKIQPAKLEDSAVYLCASSSGRGRRTYEQYFGPGTRLTVT.

The sample holds one count of this clonotype. The chain carries TRBV7-9 and TRBJ2-7, with D possibly matching TRBD2 (5 bases). Between the trimmed V and J ends, which lost 0 bases and 7 bases, there was a span of 19 bases. The germline V gene encodes CDR1 SEHNR and CDR2 FQNEAQ (reference sequence). The length of the CDR3 is 16 residues. The CDR3 here is CASSLALGSSYNEQYF. Written as DNA, the CDR3 is TGTGCCAGCAGCTTAGCGTTGGGGAGCTCCTACAATGAGCAGTACTTC.

This clonotype has at least ten counts. The CDR3 bases are TGTGCCAGCAGCTTAAGGGCTAGCGGGGGGGCCTACGAGCAGTACTTC. Translation: CASSLRASGGAYEQYF. V is TRBV7-9 and J is TRBJ2-7; 12 nucleotides match TRBD2. The length of the CDR3 is 16 residues. Germline trimming cut 2 bases from V and 2 bases from J; bases unmatched to any gene: 4. Germline V gene lookup returns CDR1 SEHNR and CDR2 FQNEAQ (reference sequence).

This clonotype was found a few times. The rearrangement joins TRBV7-2 to TRBJ2-4; D not certain. This CDR3 has 18 residues. Germline V gene sequence: CDR1 SGHTA, CDR2 FQGNSA. V was cut by 4 bases and J by 1 base, with 20 bases left in between. The CDR3 reads CASSWSRSMINAKNIQYF. CDR3 nucleotide sequence: TGTGCCAGCAGCTGGTCACGGTCGATGATAAATGCCAAAAACATTCAGTACTTC.

This sequence joins TRBV12-5 and TRBJ1-2; the D gene is possibly TRBD1 (6 bases). From germline, CDR1 is LGHNT and CDR2 FRNRAP. The CDR3 is 16 amino acids. Trimming left V 1 base short and J 3 bases short, with 15 bases between. CDR3 sequence reads: CASGLGQEGLYYGYTF. The DNA of the CDR3 is TGTGCTAGTGGTTTGGGACAGGAGGGGTTATACTATGGCTACACCTTC.

The chain is built from TRBV25-1 and TRBJ1-2; D unresolved. There are 12 residues in the CDR3. CDR1 and CDR2 from the germline V gene are MGHDK and SYGVNS. Trimming took 3 bases from V and 8 from J, leaving 10 bases between them. CDR3 amino acids: CASSEAPYGYTF. The CDR3 DNA reads TGTGCCAGCAGTGAGGCGCCTTACGGCTACACCTTC.

This clonotype was detected a few times. V is TRBV19 and J is TRBJ1-5, with 8 nucleotides matching TRBD1. The CDR3 length is 15 residues. The germline CDR1 and CDR2 sequences are LNHDA and SQIVND (reference sequence). V was pared by 4 bases and J by 4 bases, with 6 bases of the junction left unmatched. The CDR3 region is CASSTTGGWNQPQHF. The DNA for the CDR3 is TGTGCCAGTAGTACCACAGGGGGGTGGAATCAGCCCCAGCATTTT.

This clonotype was detected ten times or more. The rearrangement links TRBV6-2 or TRBV6-3 to TRBJ2-3; TRBD2 matches 9 bases. The J segment lost 5 bases and the V segment lost 2 bases, leaving 2 bases of the junction unmatched. The germline V gene has CDR1 MNHEY and CDR2 SVGEGT. The CDR3 has 14 residues. For the CDR3, the DNA is TGTGCCAGCAGTTACGTAGCGGGGGTAGATACGCAGTATTTT. It specifies CASSYVAGVDTQYF.

There are many counts of this clonotype. The V and J genes are TRBV2 and TRBJ2-7; D not resolved. V shed 1 base and J shed 12 bases, with 10 bases lying between them. From germline, CDR1 is SNHLY and CDR2 FYNNEI. The CDR3 is 11 residues long. The CDR3 is CASSEGGGRYF. CDR3 nucleotides: TGTGCCAGCAGTGAAGGAGGCGGACGGTACTTC. Together with reference TRBV2 and TRBJ2-7, the CDR3 gives the full variable domain: EPEVTQTPSHQVTQMGQEVILRCVPISNHLYFYWYRQILGQKVEFLVSFYNNEISEKSEIFDDQFSVERPDGSNFTLKIRSTKLEDSAMYFCASSEGGGRYFGPGTRLTVT.

The sample holds many counts of this clonotype. This rearrangement joins TRBV7-3 to TRBJ2-1; no clear D. Deletions cut 3 bases from V and 1 base from J, with 7 bases between. This CDR3 spans 14 amino acids. Germline V CDR1 and CDR2: SGHTA, FQGTGA. The DNA for the CDR3 is TGTGCCAGCAGCTTGTCCCCGTCCTACAATGAGCAGTTCTTC. It specifies CASSLSPSYNEQFF.

This clonotype was recorded many times. This chain links TRBV6-1 with TRBJ2-1, with D possibly being TRBD2 (5 bases). Trimming stripped 6 bases from V and 6 bases from J, with 12 bases between. CDR1 MNHNS and CDR2 SASEGT come from the germline V gene. The CDR3 has 13 residues. The CDR3 reads CASRRDYLNEQFF. CDR3 in DNA: TGTGCCAGCAGGCGCGACTACCTCAATGAGCAGTTCTTC.

Points on this clonotype: This clone may be a read error of a much larger clone one base away. The genes are TRBV11-2 and TRBJ1-1; a possible D gene is TRBD1 (6 bases). Between the trimmed V and J ends, which lost 5 bases and 3 bases, there was a span of 19 bases. The CDR3 sequence is 16 residues long. Germline CDR1 is SGHAT and CDR2 is FQNNGV. The CDR3, as DNA: TGTGCCAGCAGCCTCGGGAGGGGGGCGGTTTACACTGAAGCTTTCTTT. Encoded protein: CASSLGRGAVYTEAFF.

This clonotype was detected many times. The rearrangement uses TRBV20-1 and TRBJ1-1; 11 positions agree with TRBD1. In germline, CDR1 is DFQATT, CDR2 SNEGSKA (reference sequence). The CDR3 extends over 15 amino acids. J gave up 6 bases and V 3 bases, and 9 bases lay outside the gene matches. CDR3 nucleotides: TGCAGTGCTAGGGAAACCTGGGGACAGGGGGCTGAAGCTTTCTTT. Translation: CSARETWGQGAEAFF.

This clonotype has just a few counts. The chain links TRBV19 to TRBJ1-5; D is unclear. The V end lost 7 bases, the J end lost 0 bases, and 16 bases lay between the germline ends. From germline, CDR1 is LNHDA and CDR2 SQIVND (reference sequence). The CDR3 totals 16 residues. This chain's CDR3 is CASTKSAAYSNQPQHF. The CDR3 DNA reads as TGTGCCAGTACCAAATCGGCAGCATATAGCAATCAGCCCCAGCATTTT.

In its sample, this clonotype was seen many times. This rearrangement joins TRBV2 to TRBJ1-6; the D gene is possibly TRBD1 (5 bases). CDR1 is SNHLY, CDR2 FYNNEI, per germline. V was clipped by 1 base and J by 13 bases, with 8 bases between them. CDR3 length: 12 residues. DNA of the CDR3: TGTGCCAGCAGTGAAGGGGGGTATCCCCTCCACTTT. Its protein is CASSEGGYPLHF.

This clonotype appeared a few times. This chain connects TRBV19 to TRBJ1-1; 7 bases align to TRBD1. V was pared by 0 bases and J by 3 bases, with 16 bases of the junction left unmatched. Germline V gene lookup returns CDR1 LNHDA and CDR2 SQIVND (reference sequence). The CDR3 length is 19 residues. CDR3 nucleotides: TGTGCCAGTAGTATAGACTCAAGACAGGGATTTAGAATCGACACTGAAGCTTTCTTT. It encodes CASSIDSRQGFRIDTEAFF.

In the case of this clonotype: Sequence at one end of the junction differs from germline and may be a read error. V gene TRBV5-1 combines with J gene TRBJ2-3; no clear D gene. The CDR3 totals 13 residues. CDR1 is SGHRS and CDR2 is YFSETQ in the germline V gene. CDR3 nucleotide sequence: TGCGTCAGCAGCCCCGGAGCCGAAGATACGCAGTATTTT. Its translation: CVSSPGAEDTQYF. Using reference TRBV5-1 and TRBJ2-3 for the parts outside the CDR3, the full variable domain is KAGVTQTPRYLIKTRGQQVTLSCSPISGHRSVSWYQQTPGQGLQFLFEYFSETQRNKGNFPGRFSGRQFSNSRSEMNVSTLELGDSALYLCVSSPGAEDTQYFGPGTRLTVL.